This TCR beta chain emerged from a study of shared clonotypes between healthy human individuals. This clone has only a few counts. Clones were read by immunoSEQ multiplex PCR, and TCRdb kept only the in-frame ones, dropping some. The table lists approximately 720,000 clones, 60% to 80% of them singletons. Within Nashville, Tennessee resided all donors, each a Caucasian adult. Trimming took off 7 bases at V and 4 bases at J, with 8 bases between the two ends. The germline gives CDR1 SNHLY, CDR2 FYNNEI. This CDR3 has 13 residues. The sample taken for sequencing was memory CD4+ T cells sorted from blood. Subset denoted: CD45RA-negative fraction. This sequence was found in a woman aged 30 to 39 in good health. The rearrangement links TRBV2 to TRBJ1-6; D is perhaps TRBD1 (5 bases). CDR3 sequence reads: CASTKGYNSPLHF. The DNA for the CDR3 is TGTGCCAGCACCAAGGGGTATAATTCACCCCTCCACTTT.